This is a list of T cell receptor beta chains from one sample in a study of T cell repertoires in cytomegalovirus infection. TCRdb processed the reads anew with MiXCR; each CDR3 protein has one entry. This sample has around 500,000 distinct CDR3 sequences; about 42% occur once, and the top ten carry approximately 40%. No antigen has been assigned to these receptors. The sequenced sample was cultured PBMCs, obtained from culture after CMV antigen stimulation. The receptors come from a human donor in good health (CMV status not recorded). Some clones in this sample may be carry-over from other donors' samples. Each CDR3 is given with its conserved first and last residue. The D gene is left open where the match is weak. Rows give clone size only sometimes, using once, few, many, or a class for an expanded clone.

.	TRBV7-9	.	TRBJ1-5	TGTGCCAGCAGCTTCGGGGCGGACTCGCTATCCCCCCAGCATTTT	CASSFGADSLSPQHF
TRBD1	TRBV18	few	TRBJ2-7	TGTGCCAGCTCACCATCGACAGGGGACTCCTACGAGCAGTACTTC	CASSPSTGDSYEQYF
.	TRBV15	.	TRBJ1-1	TGTGCCACCAGCAGAGTAATTGAGAACACTGAAGCTTTCTTT	CATSRVIENTEAFF
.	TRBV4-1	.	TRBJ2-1	TGCGCCAGCAGCCAAGGGGCCTCGCGGTCACGTGCCTTAAATGAGCAGTTCTTC	CASSQGASRSRALNEQFF
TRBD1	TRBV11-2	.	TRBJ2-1	TGTGCCAGCACCCGGACAGGGTATGGCAATGAGCAGTTCTTC	CASTRTGYGNEQFF
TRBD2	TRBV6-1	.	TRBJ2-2	TGTGCCAGCAGTGAATTCGGCGGGGGGGCCTACACCGGGGAGCTGTTTTTT	CASSEFGGGAYTGELFF
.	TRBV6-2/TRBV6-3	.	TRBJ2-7	TGTGCCAGCACTGACAAGGGACCAGGTTATGATGAGCAGTACTTC	CASTDKGPGYDEQYF
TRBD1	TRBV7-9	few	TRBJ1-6	TGTGCCAGCAGTCGGGACAGCCATTCACCCCTCCACTTT	CASSRDSHSPLHF
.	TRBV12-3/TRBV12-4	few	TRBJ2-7	TGTGCCAGCGGACCCCTAGGGACCTACGAGCAGTACTTC	CASGPLGTYEQYF
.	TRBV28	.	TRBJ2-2	TGTGCCAGCAGCCTAGCCGCGGGGGCGGCCGGGGAGCTGTTTTTT	CASSLAAGAAGELFF
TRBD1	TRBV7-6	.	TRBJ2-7	TGTGCCAGCAGCTATGGAGACAGGGCCACCTACGAGCAGTACTTC	CASSYGDRATYEQYF
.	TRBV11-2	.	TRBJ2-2	TGTGCCAGCAGCTTAGCGGGGGACAGGAACACCGGGGAGCTGTTTTTT	CASSLAGDRNTGELFF
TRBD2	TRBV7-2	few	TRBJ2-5	TGTGCCAGCAGCTTAGCGGGGACTAGCGGGGGCCAAGAGACCCAGTACTTC	CASSLAGTSGGQETQYF
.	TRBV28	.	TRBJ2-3	TGTGCCAGCAGTTCGACAGGCCAGACGCAGTATTTT	CASSSTGQTQYF
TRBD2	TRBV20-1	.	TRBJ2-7	TGCAGTAGTGCGGGGGGCCGTTACGAGCAGTACTTC	CSSAGGRYEQYF
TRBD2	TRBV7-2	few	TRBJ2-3	TGTGCCAGCAGCTTATATGTGCTAGCGGAAGCTACTAGCACAGATACGCAGTATTTT	CASSLYVLAEATSTDTQYF
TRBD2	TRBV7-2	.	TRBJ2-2	TGTGCCAGCAGCTTAAAAGTCTGGGACTACCAGAACACCGGGGAGCTGTTTTTT	CASSLKVWDYQNTGELFF
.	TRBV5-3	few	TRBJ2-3	TGTGCCAGCACCTTGGGGACTTCCCAAACGATCACAGATACGCAGTATTTT	CASTLGTSQTITDTQYF
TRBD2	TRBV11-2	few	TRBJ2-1	TGTGCCAGCAGCCTAGACGGGGGGGGGACACTAGCGGCCCCTCTGGGGTACAATGAGCAGTTCTTC	CASSLDGGGTLAAPLGYNEQFF
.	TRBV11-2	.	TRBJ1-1	TGTGCCAGCAGCCCCGAGGGCACGGGGTACGAAGCTTTCTTT	CASSPEGTGYEAFF
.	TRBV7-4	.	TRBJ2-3	TGTGCCAGCAACTCTACAGATACGCAGTATTTT	CASNSTDTQYF
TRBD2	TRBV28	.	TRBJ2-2	TGTGCCAGCAGTCTGACCGGGACTAGTCCCGGGGAGCTGTTTTTT	CASSLTGTSPGELFF
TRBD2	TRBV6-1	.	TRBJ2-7	TGTGCCAGCAGTGAAACAGGGACTAGCTACGAGCAGTACTTC	CASSETGTSYEQYF
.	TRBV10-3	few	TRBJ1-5	TGTGCCATCAGTGTACAGTCGAATCAGCCCCAGCATTTT	CAISVQSNQPQHF
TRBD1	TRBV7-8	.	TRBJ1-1	TGTGCCAGCAGCTCTACAGGGGCTACCGATGAAGCTTTCTTT	CASSSTGATDEAFF
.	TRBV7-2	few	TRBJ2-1	TGTGCCAGCAGCTTAGCGGGAAAGGATGAGCAGTTCTTC	CASSLAGKDEQFF
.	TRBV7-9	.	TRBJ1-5	TGTGCCAGCAGCACGATCAGGGATAATCAGCCCCAGCATTTT	CASSTIRDNQPQHF
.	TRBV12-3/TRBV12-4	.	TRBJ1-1	TGTGCCAGCAGTTTAGCGCAAGGACACGAGAACACTGAAGCTTTCTTT	CASSLAQGHENTEAFF
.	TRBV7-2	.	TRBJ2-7	TGTGCCAGCAGTCCTTGGCGGGAAAGGAACTACGAGCAGTACTTC	CASSPWRERNYEQYF
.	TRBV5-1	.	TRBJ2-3	TGCGCCAGCAGCTGGGACACCCCCGAGTCGGATACGCAGTATTTT	CASSWDTPESDTQYF
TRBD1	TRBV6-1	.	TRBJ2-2	TGTGCCAGCAGCGGACAGGGATACACCGGGGAGCTGTTTTTT	CASSGQGYTGELFF
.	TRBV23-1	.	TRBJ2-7	TGCGCCAGCAGTCAATGGTCAGGGACATACGAGCAGTACTTC	CASSQWSGTYEQYF
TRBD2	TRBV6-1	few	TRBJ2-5	TGTGCCAGCAGCGAAACTAGCGGGGAGACCCAGTACTTC	CASSETSGETQYF
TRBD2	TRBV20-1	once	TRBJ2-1	TGCAGTGCTAGATGGTTTGGGACTAGAACAAACAATGAGCAGTTCTTC	CSARWFGTRTNNEQFF
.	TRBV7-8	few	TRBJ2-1	TGTGCCAGCAGCTTAGTAGGGGACTGGGTTAGCTCCTACAATGAGCAGTTCTTC	CASSLVGDWVSSYNEQFF
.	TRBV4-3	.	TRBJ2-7	TGCGCCAGCAGCCAAGGCCATGGGACTCTGGGCGACGAGCAGTACTTC	CASSQGHGTLGDEQYF
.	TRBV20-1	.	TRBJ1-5	TGCAGTGCTTCCTTGGGTTCCGGCAATCAGCCCCAGCATTTT	CSASLGSGNQPQHF
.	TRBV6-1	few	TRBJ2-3	TGTGCCAGCAGTTATTCAGCGGTCAGGGGCACAGATACGCAGTATTTT	CASSYSAVRGTDTQYF
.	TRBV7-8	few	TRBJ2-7	TGTGCCAGCAGCTTAGTGGCGGGCGGTCTTGCGTACGAGCAGTACTTC	CASSLVAGGLAYEQYF
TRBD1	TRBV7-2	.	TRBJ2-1	TGTGCCAGCAGCCTAGTTACAGGGGCCAATGAGCAGTTCTTC	CASSLVTGANEQFF
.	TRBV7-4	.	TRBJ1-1	TGTGCCAGCAGCTTAGCGCTTGGCAGGGACACTGAAGCTTTCTTT	CASSLALGRDTEAFF
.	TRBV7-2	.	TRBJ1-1	TGTGCCAGCAGCTTAGTCCCGCAGGGAGGGTCTGAAGCTTTCTTT	CASSLVPQGGSEAFF
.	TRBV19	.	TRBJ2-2	TGTGCCAGTAGTATAGCCCCGGCAGGGTTCGGCGGGGAGCTGTTTTTT	CASSIAPAGFGGELFF
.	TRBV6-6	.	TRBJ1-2	TGTGCCAGCAGTCTCCTTTCCACAGGGCCAAAGGGAGCTAACTATGGCTACACCTTC	CASSLLSTGPKGANYGYTF
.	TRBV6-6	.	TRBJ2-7	TGTGCCAGCAGCCCCCCTAAGACCTACGAGCAGTACTTC	CASSPPKTYEQYF
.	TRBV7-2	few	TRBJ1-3	TGTGCCAGCAGCTTAGACCGCGCCTCTGGAAACACCATATATTTT	CASSLDRASGNTIYF
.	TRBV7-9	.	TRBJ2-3	TGTGCCAGCAGCTTAGACCAGACTGGGATGAGCCGGACGCAGTATTTT	CASSLDQTGMSRTQYF
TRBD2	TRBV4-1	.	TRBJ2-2	TGCGCCAGCAGCCAAGTCCCTAGCGGGGGGAACACCGGGGAGCTGTTTTTT	CASSQVPSGGNTGELFF
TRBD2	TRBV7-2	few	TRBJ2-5	TGTGCCAGCATCCCGTGGGGGGGAGAGACCCAGTACTTC	CASIPWGGETQYF
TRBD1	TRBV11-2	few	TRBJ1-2	TGTGCCAGCAGACGACCAGGGACAGGGGTCAACTATGGCTACACCTTC	CASRRPGTGVNYGYTF
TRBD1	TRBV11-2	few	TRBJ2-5	TGTGCCAGCAGCCGGGACAGGGTGGAGACCCAGTACTTC	CASSRDRVETQYF